Included here is one T cell receptor (beta chain) sequence, with context. Its specificity is unknown. The CDR3 contains 13 residues. Looked up from germline, CDR1 is SGHTA and CDR2 is FQGTGA. The V gene lost 3 bases and the J gene lost 2 bases, with 7 bases spanning the gap. Sequencing used immunoSEQ multiplex PCR; TCRdb keeps in-frame clones, though not all of them. There are some 60,000 clones in the sample; over 60% occur only once, and over 3% lies in the top ten. The data were obtained in a study of T cell responses to AZD1222 COVID-19 vaccine. Findings and limits, study-wide: In a largely white British group with more females than males, clonal diversity was possibly underestimated. Within unmutated variant regions lay the reported targets of nearly half of spike-specific TCRs. Baseline antibody screening turned up just five to seven seropositive AZD1222 recipients. Sampling captured repertoires only after the peak T cell response.

The rearrangement uses TRBV7-3 and TRBJ1-1; tentatively, D is TRBD1 (5 bases). The TCR originated in an adult who received the AZD1222 COVID-19 vaccine. This material consisted of peripheral blood, taken 28 days after the second AZD1222 dose. The CDR3: CASSFGANTEAFF. The CDR3 DNA reads as TGTGCCAGCAGCTTCGGGGCAAACACTGAAGCTTTCTTT.